Listed here are 6 T cell receptor beta chains from one sample, sequenced in a study of T-cell reconstitution after alpha-beta-depleted transplantation in children. Their antigen targets remain unknown. Unique molecular identifiers were built into the TCRbeta library. Each CDR3 protein is one row after TCRdb ran MiXCR on the PCR reads. This sample has about 300,000 distinct CDR3 sequences, with 7.5% to 9% found just once. Study outcomes and limitations: Newly produced T cells mostly accounted for T-cell counts and diversity one year post-transplant.

This material consisted of peripheral blood, taken 360 days after TCRalphabeta/CD19-depleted stem cell transplant. The receptors were sampled from a female patient aged 2-10 years who had a stem cell transplant for Fanconi anemia, so the T cells may come from the graft donor.

This clonotype showed up many times. V usage is TRBV7-9 and J usage is TRBJ2-2; TRBD2 agrees at 12 bases. Trimming cost V 4 bases and J 3 bases; bases outside gene matches: 6. The CDR3 covers 17 residues. Germline CDR1 reads SEHNR; CDR2 reads FQNEAQ (reference sequence). The CDR3, as DNA: TGTGCCAGCAGCTCACGACTAGCGGGAGAGCACACCGGGGAGCTGTTTTTT. Protein sequence: CASSSRLAGEHTGELFF.

The chain is built from TRBV7-8 and TRBJ1-4; D unclear. V was clipped by 0 bases and J by 8 bases, with 10 bases between them. CDR1 is SGHVS, CDR2 FQNEAQ, per germline. The CDR3 sequence is 14 residues long. The CDR3 DNA reads TGTGCCAGCAGCTTAGCCTCCGCCGGAGAAAAACTGTTTTTT. Translated: CASSLASAGEKLFF.

This chain connects TRBV7-2 to TRBJ2-3; tentative D call: TRBD1 (5 bases). Trimming stripped 5 bases from V and 2 bases from J, with 11 bases between. Germline CDR1 is SGHTA and CDR2 is FQGNSA. The CDR3 contains 14 residues. The CDR3, as DNA: TGTGCCAGCAGCACCGGACACTTCACAGATACGCAGTATTTT. Its protein is CASSTGHFTDTQYF.

This sequence joins TRBV20-1 and TRBJ1-5; D is unclear. V dropped 3 bases and J dropped 1 base, with 10 bases sitting between them. Germline loops: CDR1 DFQATT, CDR2 SNEGSKA (reference sequence). This CDR3 comprises 14 residues. CDR3 sequence: CSASLGYSNQPQHF. For the CDR3, the DNA is TGCAGTGCTAGTTTAGGGTACAGCAATCAGCCCCAGCATTTT.

This clonotype turned up a few times. V usage is TRBV7-3 and J usage is TRBJ2-1; 9 nucleotides line up with TRBD2. The length of the CDR3 is 16 residues. V gave up 2 bases and J gave up 10 bases; unmatched junction bases: 12. CDR1 and CDR2 from the germline V gene are SGHTA and FQGTGA. The CDR3 DNA reads as TGTGCCAGCAGCTTAGGAATAGCGGGGGAAGGTTGGGAGCAGTTCTTC. As protein: CASSLGIAGEGWEQFF.

This clonotype was picked up a small number of times. The chain is built from TRBV6-1 and TRBJ2-2; 8 bases are shared with TRBD1. The length of the CDR3 is 16 residues. V lost 6 bases, J lost 1 base, and 7 bases stayed unmatched. CDR1 MNHNS and CDR2 SASEGT come from the germline V gene. The CDR3 protein is CASRPQGVVNTGELFF. CDR3 nucleotides: TGTGCCAGCAGACCACAGGGGGTGGTGAACACCGGGGAGCTGTTTTTT.